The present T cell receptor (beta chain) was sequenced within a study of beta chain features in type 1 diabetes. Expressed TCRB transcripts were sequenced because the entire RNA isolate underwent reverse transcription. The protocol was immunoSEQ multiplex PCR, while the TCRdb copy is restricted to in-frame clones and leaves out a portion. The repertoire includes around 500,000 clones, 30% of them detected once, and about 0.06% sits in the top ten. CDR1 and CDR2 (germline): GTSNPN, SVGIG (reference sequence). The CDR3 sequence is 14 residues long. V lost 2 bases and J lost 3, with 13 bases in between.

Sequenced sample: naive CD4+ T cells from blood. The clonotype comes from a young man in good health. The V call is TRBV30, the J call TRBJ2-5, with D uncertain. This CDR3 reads CAWSTRRGEETQYF. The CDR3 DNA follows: TGTGCCTGGAGTACGAGACGCGGCGAAGAGACCCAGTACTTC.